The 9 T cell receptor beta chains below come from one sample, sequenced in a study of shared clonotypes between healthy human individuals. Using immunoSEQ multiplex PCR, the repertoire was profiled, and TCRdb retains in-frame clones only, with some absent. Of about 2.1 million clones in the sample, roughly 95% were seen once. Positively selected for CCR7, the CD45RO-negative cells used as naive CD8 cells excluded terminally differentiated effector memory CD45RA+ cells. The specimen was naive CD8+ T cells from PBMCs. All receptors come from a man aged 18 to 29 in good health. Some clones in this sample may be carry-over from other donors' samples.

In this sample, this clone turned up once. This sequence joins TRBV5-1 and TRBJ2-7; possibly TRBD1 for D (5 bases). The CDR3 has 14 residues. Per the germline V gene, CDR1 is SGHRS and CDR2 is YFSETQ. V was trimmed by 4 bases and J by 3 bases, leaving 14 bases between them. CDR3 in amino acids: CASSGRTGSYEQYF. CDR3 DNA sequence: TGCGCCAGCAGCGGCCGTACAGGAAGCTACGAGCAGTACTTC.

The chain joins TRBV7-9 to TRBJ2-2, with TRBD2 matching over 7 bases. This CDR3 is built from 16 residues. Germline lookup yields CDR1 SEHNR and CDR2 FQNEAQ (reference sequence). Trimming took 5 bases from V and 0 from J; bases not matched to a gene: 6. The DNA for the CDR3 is TGTGCCAGCAGCCCTAGGGAGGGCGCGAACACCGGGGAGCTGTTTTTT. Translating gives CASSPREGANTGELFF.

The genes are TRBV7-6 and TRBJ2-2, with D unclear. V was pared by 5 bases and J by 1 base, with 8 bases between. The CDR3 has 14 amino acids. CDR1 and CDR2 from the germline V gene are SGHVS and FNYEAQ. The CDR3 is CASSQELNTGELFF. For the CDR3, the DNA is TGTGCCAGCAGCCAAGAATTGAACACCGGGGAGCTGTTTTTT.

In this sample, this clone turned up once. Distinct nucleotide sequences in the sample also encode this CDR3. The CDR3 spells CASSSGQVQETQYF. CDR3 in DNA: TGTGCCAGCAGCTCCGGACAGGTACAAGAGACCCAGTACTTC. The rearrangement uses TRBV7-9 and TRBJ2-5, with 7 nucleotides matching TRBD1. Germline CDR1 SEHNR, CDR2 FQNEAQ (reference sequence). V was clipped by 4 bases and J by 2 bases; unmatched bases: 4. The CDR3 totals 14 residues.

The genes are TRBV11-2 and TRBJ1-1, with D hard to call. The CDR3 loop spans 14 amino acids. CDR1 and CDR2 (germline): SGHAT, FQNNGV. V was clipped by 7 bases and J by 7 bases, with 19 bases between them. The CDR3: CASNGDPGIGEAFF. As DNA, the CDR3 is TGTGCCAGCAACGGGGATCCCGGGATTGGTGAAGCTTTCTTT.

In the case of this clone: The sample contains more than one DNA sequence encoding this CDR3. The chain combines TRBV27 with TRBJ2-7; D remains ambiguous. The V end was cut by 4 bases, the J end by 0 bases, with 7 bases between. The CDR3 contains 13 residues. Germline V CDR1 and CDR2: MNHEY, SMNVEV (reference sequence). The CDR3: CASSYGRSYEQYF. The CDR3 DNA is TGTGCCAGCAGTTACGGTCGCTCCTACGAGCAGTACTTC.

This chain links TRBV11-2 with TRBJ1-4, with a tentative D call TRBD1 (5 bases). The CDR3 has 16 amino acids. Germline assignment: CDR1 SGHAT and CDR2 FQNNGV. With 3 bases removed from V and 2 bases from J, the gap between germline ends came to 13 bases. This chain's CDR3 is CASSFDGGWTNEKLFF. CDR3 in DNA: TGTGCCAGCAGCTTTGATGGGGGGTGGACTAATGAAAAACTGTTTTTT.

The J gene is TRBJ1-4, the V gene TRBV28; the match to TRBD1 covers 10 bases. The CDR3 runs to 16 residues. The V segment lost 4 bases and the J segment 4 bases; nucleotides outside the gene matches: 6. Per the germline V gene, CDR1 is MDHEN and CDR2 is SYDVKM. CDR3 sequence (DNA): TGTGCCAGCAGTTATCCGGGACAGGGGCTTAATGAAAAACTGTTTTTT. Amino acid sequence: CASSYPGQGLNEKLFF.

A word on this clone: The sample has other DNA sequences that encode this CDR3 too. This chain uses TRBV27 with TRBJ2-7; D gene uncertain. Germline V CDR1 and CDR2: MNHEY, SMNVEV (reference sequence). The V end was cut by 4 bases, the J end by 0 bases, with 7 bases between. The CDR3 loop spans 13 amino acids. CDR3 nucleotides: TGTGCCAGCAGTTCAGGAAGCTCCTACGAGCAGTACTTC. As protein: CASSSGSSYEQYF.